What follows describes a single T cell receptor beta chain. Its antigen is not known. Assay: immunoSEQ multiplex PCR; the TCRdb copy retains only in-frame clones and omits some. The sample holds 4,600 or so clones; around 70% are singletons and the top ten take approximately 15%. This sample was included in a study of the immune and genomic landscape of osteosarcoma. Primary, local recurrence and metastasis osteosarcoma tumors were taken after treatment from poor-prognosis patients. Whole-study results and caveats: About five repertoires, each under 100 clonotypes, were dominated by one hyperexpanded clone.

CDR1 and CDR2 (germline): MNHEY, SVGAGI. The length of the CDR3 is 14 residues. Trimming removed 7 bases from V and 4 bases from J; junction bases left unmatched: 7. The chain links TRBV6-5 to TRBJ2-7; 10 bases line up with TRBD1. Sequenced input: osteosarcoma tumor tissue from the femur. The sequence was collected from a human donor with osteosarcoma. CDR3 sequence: CASKRQGATYEQYF. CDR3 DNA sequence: TGTGCCAGCAAACGACAGGGGGCCACATACGAGCAGTACTTC.